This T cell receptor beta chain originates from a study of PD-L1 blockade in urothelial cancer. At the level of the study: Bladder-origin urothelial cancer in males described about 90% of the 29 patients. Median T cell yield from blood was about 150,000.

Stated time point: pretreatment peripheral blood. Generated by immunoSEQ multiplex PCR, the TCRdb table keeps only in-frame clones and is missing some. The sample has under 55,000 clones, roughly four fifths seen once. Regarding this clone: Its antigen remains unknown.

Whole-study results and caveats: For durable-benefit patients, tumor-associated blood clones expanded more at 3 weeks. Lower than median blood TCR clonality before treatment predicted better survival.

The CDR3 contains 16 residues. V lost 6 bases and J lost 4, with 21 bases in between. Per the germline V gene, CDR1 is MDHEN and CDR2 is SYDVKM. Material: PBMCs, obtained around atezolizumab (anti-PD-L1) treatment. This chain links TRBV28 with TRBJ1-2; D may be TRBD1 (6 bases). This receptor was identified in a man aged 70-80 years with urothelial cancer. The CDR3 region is CASRFEGGAAFYGYTF. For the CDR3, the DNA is TGTGCCAGCAGATTCGAAGGGGGGGCAGCTTTCTATGGCTACACCTTC.